These T cell receptor beta chains were read from a single sample in a study of OX40 agonist ivuxolimab in advanced cancers. Sequencing used immunoSEQ multiplex PCR; TCRdb keeps in-frame clones, though not all of them. The table includes fewer than 65,000 clones, over 70% detected once. The sequenced sample was CD4+ or CD8+ T cells sorted from blood, obtained in a trial of the OX40 agonist ivuxolimab. These receptors were collected from an adult with an advanced solid tumor such as melanoma, head and neck, liver or kidney cancer. Each CDR3 is given with its conserved first and last residue. The order of the fields is J gene, clone size, D gene, V gene, CDR3 protein, CDR3 DNA. A D gene is named only where the DNA matches it firmly. Size values are once, few and many counts, or a class for expanded clones, and some rows have none.

j_call: TRBJ1-1; clone_size: few; d_call: -; v_call: TRBV11-2; cdr3_aa: CASSTSGTRNTEAFF; cdr3_nt: TGTGCCAGCAGCACCTCCGGGACGAGGAACACTGAAGCTTTCTTT
j_call: TRBJ2-5; clone_size: -; d_call: TRBD2; v_call: TRBV13; cdr3_aa: CASSLGIDSREEQETQYF; cdr3_nt: TGTGCCAGCAGCTTAGGTATCGACTCACGGGAGGAGCAAGAGACCCAGTACTTC
j_call: TRBJ2-7; clone_size: -; d_call: -; v_call: TRBV6-5; cdr3_aa: CASSTSYEQYF; cdr3_nt: TGTGCCAGCAGTACATCCTACGAGCAGTACTTC
j_call: TRBJ2-1; clone_size: -; d_call: -; v_call: TRBV4-2; cdr3_aa: CASSQVDGSYNEQFF; cdr3_nt: TGTGCCAGCAGCCAAGTAGACGGCTCCTACAATGAGCAGTTCTTC
j_call: TRBJ1-6; clone_size: -; d_call: TRBD1; v_call: TRBV5-6; cdr3_aa: CASSSSGQANNSPLHF; cdr3_nt: TGTGCCAGCAGCTCTAGCGGACAGGCTAATAATTCACCCCTCCACTTT
j_call: TRBJ2-4; clone_size: -; d_call: -; v_call: TRBV15; cdr3_aa: CATSRDVTTQAKNIQYF; cdr3_nt: TGTGCCACCAGCAGAGATGTCACCACACAAGCCAAAAACATTCAGTACTTC
j_call: TRBJ2-6; clone_size: -; d_call: -; v_call: TRBV7-5; cdr3_aa: CARNVLSRQSRANVLTF; cdr3_nt: TGTGCCAGAAACGTCTTAAGTAGACAAAGTCGGGCCAACGTCCTGACTTTC
j_call: TRBJ1-1; clone_size: -; d_call: -; v_call: TRBV11-2; cdr3_aa: CASSSNQGPALNTEAFF; cdr3_nt: TGTGCCAGCAGCTCCAACCAGGGGCCAGCCTTGAACACTGAAGCTTTCTTT
j_call: TRBJ2-1; clone_size: -; d_call: TRBD1; v_call: TRBV7-9; cdr3_aa: CASTGQEKYNEQFF; cdr3_nt: TGTGCCAGCACCGGACAGGAGAAGTACAATGAGCAGTTCTTC
j_call: TRBJ2-3; clone_size: -; d_call: -; v_call: TRBV30; cdr3_aa: CAWAGHLLTDTQYF; cdr3_nt: TGTGCCTGGGCAGGACACTTACTCACAGATACGCAGTATTTT
j_call: TRBJ2-1; clone_size: -; d_call: TRBD2; v_call: TRBV19; cdr3_aa: CASSRTSGIDEQFF; cdr3_nt: TGTGCCAGTAGTAGAACTAGCGGGATCGATGAGCAGTTCTTC
j_call: TRBJ1-2; clone_size: -; d_call: -; v_call: TRBV30; cdr3_aa: CAWTLQLSGYGYTF; cdr3_nt: TGTGCCTGGACCCTCCAACTTTCGGGGTATGGCTACACCTTC
j_call: TRBJ1-2; clone_size: -; d_call: -; v_call: TRBV27; cdr3_aa: CASRGPGIPNYGYTF; cdr3_nt: TGTGCCAGCAGGGGACCGGGAATCCCTAACTATGGCTACACCTTC